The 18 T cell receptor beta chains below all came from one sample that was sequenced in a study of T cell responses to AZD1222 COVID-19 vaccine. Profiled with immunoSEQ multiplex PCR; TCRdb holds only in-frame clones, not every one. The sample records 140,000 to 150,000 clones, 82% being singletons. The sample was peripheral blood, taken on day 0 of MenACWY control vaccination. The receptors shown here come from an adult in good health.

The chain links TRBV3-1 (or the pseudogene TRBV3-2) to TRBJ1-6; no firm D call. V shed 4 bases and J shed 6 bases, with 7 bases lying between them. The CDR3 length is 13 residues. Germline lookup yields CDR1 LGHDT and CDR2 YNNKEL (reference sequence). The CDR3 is CASSPRGNSPLHF. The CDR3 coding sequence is TGTGCCAGCAGCCCACGAGGTAATTCACCCCTCCACTTT.

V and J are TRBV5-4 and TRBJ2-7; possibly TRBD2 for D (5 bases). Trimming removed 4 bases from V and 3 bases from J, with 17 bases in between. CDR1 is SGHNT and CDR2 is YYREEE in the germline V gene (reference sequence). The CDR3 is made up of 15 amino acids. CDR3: CASSPTLGSYYEQYF. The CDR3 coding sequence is TGTGCCAGCAGCCCCACACTAGGCTCCTACTACGAGCAGTACTTC.

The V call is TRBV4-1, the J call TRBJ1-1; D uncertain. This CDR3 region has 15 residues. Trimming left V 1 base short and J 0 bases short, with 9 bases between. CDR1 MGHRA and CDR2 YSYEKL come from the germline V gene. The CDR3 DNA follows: TGCGCCAGCAGCCAAGGAAGGACTTTGAACACTGAAGCTTTCTTT. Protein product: CASSQGRTLNTEAFF.

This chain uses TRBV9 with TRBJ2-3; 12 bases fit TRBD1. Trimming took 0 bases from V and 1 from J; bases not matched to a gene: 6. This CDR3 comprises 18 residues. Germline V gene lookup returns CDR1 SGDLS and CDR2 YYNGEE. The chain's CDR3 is CASSVAGTGGLGTDTQYF. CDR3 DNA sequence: TGTGCCAGCAGCGTAGCAGGGACAGGGGGCTTGGGCACAGATACGCAGTATTTT. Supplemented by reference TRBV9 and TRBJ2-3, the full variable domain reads DSGVTQTPKHLITATGQRVTLRCSPRSGDLSVYWYQQSLDQGLQFLIQYYNGEERAKGNILERFSAQQFPDLHSELNLSSLELGDSALYFCASSVAGTGGLGTDTQYFGPGTRLTVL.

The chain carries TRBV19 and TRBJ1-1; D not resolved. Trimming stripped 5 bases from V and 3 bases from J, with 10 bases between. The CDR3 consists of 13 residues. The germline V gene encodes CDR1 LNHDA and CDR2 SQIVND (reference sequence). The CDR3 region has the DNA TGTGCCAGTAGTTGGACCCAGGACACTGAAGCTTTCTTT. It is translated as CASSWTQDTEAFF.

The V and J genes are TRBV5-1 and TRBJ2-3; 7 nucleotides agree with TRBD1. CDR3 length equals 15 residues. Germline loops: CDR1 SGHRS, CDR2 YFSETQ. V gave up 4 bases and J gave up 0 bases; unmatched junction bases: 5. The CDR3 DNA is TGCGCCAGCAGCCCCATGGGACAGAGCACAGATACGCAGTATTTT. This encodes CASSPMGQSTDTQYF.

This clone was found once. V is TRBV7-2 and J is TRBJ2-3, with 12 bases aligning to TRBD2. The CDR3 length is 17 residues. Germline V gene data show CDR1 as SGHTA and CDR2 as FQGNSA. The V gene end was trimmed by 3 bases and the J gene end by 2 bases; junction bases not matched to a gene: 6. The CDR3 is CASSFRRTSGNTDTQYF. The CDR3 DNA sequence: TGTGCCAGCAGCTTCCGGCGGACTAGCGGGAACACAGATACGCAGTATTTT.

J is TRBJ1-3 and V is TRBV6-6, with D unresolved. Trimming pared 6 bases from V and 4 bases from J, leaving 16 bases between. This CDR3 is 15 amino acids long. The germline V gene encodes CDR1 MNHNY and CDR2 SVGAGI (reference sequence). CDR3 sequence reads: CASSDRGRAGNTIYF. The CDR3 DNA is TGTGCCAGCAGCGATCGGGGAAGAGCCGGAAACACCATATATTTT.

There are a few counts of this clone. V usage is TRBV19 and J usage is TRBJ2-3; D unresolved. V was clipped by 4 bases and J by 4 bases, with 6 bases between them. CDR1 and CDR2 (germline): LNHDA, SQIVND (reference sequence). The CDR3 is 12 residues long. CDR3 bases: TGTGCCAGTAGTAATTCTGCAGATACGCAGTATTTT. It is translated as CASSNSADTQYF.

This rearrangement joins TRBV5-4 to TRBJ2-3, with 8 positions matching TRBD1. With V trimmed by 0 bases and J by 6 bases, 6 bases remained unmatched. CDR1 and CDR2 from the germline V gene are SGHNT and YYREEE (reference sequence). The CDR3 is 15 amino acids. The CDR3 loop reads CASSLAGGSRDTQYF. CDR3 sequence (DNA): TGTGCCAGCAGCTTGGCAGGGGGCTCGCGGGATACGCAGTATTTT. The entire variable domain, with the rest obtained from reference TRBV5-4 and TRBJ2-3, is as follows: ETGVTQSPTHLIKTRGQQVTLRCSSQSGHNTVSWYQQALGQGPQFIFQYYREEENGRGNFPPRFSGLQFPNYSSELNVNALELDDSALYLCASSLAGGSRDTQYFGPGTRLTVL.

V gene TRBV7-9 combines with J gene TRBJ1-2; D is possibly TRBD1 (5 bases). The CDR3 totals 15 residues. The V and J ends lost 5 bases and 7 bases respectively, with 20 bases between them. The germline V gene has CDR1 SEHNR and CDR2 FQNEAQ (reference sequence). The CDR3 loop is CASSLPDGLGRGYTF. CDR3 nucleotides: TGTGCCAGCAGCCTACCGGACGGATTGGGACGTGGCTACACCTTC.

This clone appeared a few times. The CDR3 protein is CASSSEGGGGQETQYF. The CDR3 DNA follows: TGTGCCAGCAGCTCCGAAGGCGGGGGGGGCCAAGAGACCCAGTACTTC. V gene TRBV4-2 combines with J gene TRBJ2-5, with 9 positions matching TRBD2. The CDR3 is 16 amino acids. Per the germline V gene, CDR1 is LGHNA and CDR2 is YNFKEQ. The J segment lost 1 base and the V segment lost 5 bases, leaving 8 bases of the junction unmatched.

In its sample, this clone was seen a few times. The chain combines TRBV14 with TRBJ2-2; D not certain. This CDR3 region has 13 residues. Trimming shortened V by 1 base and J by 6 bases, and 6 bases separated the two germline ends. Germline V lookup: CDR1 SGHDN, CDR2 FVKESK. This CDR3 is CASSQVGSGELFF. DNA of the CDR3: TGTGCCAGCAGCCAAGTAGGGTCCGGGGAGCTGTTTTTT.

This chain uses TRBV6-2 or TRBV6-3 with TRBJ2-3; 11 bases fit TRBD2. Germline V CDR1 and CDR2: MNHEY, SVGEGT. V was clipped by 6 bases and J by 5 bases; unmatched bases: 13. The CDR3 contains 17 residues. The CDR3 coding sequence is TGTGCCAGCAGCCACGGGACTAGCGGAACTATGGGAGATACGCAGTATTTT. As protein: CASSHGTSGTMGDTQYF.

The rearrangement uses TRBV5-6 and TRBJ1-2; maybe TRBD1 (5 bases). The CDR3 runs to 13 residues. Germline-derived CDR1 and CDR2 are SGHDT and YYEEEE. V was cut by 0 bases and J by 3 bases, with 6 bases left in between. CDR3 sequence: CASSLGGHYGYTF. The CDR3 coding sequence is TGTGCCAGCAGCTTGGGGGGCCACTATGGCTACACCTTC.

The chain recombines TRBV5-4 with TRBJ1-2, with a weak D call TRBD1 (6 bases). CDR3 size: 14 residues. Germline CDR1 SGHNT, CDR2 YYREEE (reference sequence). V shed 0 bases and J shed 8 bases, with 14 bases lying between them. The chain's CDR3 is CASSLDRGAGGYTF. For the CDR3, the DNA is TGTGCCAGCAGCTTGGATCGGGGGGCAGGGGGCTACACCTTC. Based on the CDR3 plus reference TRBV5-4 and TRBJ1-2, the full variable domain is ETGVTQSPTHLIKTRGQQVTLRCSSQSGHNTVSWYQQALGQGPQFIFQYYREEENGRGNFPPRFSGLQFPNYSSELNVNALELDDSALYLCASSLDRGAGGYTFGSGTRLTVV.

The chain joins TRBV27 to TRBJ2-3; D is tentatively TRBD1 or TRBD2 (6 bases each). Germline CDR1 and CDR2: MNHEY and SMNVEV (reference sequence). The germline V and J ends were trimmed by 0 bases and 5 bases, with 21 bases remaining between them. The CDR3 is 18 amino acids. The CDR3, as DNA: TGTGCCAGCAGTTTATCCCCCCGGGGGATAGGGGGACAAGATACGCAGTATTTT. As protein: CASSLSPRGIGGQDTQYF.

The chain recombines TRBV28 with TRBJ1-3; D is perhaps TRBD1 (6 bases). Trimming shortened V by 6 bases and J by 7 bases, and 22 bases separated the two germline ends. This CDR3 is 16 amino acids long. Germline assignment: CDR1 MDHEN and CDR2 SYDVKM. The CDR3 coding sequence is TGTGCCAGCAGCCCAACCCGGGACACCCATCTGAACACCATATATTTT. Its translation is CASSPTRDTHLNTIYF.